The TCR beta chain under discussion was sequenced for a study of cytomegalovirus exposure and HLA in healthy donors. General study findings and limits: The sole available immune exposure information was CMV serostatus.

With regard to this clone: Its antigen is as yet unknown.

The CDR3 extends over 15 amino acids. Trimming pared 6 bases from V and 0 bases from J, leaving 13 bases between. Germline V gives CDR1 MNHNY, CDR2 SVGAGI (reference sequence). Vbeta (60) and Jbeta (13) primers were used in the PCR. The protocol was immunoSEQ multiplex PCR, while the TCRdb copy is restricted to in-frame clones and leaves out a portion. Among 130,000 to 150,000 clones, around 77% were seen once, and the ten largest hold about 5.3%. This receptor was identified in a woman in her 50s in good health and CMV-seronegative. The sequenced sample was PBMCs. The chain recombines TRBV6-6 with TRBJ2-3; D is perhaps TRBD2 (7 bases). The CDR3 bases are TGTGCCAGCAGAGGGGGGGAGTTTAGCACAGATACGCAGTATTTT. Protein: CASRGGEFSTDTQYF.